The entry below gives a single T cell receptor (beta chain) sequence along with its context. Its antigen remains unknown. The sample originates from a study of long-term antiretroviral therapy in people with HIV. Study context: The earliest specimens came about a decade ahead of the 2015 immediate-ART recommendation.

Cryopreserved PBMC samples of about 0.9-10 million cells were used for DNA extraction. Researchers report immunoSEQ v3.0 was run at survey level. Produced via immunoSEQ multiplex PCR; TCRdb's table is partial and in-frame only. The table records about 25,000 clones, almost 90% of them present only once. Broader study findings: HIV repertoires showed narrower CDR3 length ranges than controls.

Sequences were derived from unsorted PBMCs, sampled around 4.5 years after starting antiretroviral therapy. This receptor was obtained from a man between 25 and 39 years old with HIV.

In nucleotides, the CDR3 is TGTGCCAGCAGCTATAGGGACAGTGAGGTTCAAGGAGGGAATCAGCCCCAGCATTTT. Translation: CASSYRDSEVQGGNQPQHF. The chain joins TRBV11-2 to TRBJ1-5; TRBD1 aligns across 7 bases. The V gene end was trimmed by 4 bases and the J gene end by 4 bases; junction bases not matched to a gene: 19. The CDR3 totals 19 residues. Germline assignment: CDR1 SGHAT and CDR2 FQNNGV.